A single T cell receptor (beta chain) is shown here with its context. Individuals in the exposed group had encountered a COVID-19 case within 2 weeks preceding study entry. The table came from immunoSEQ multiplex PCR; TCRdb's copy has only in-frame clones and leaves some out. The top ten hold 4.8% of the sample, which has 200,000 to 250,000 clones, around 82% seen once. This CDR3 is 14 amino acids long. Germline V gives CDR1 SGHNT, CDR2 YYREEE (reference sequence). Trimming removed 0 bases from V and 1 base from J, with 7 bases in between. These data belong to a study of blood T cell repertoires in COVID-19.

The sample was PBMCs or T cells enriched from blood (not recorded which). This sequence originates from a woman aged 50 to 65 who had been exposed to COVID-19. The gene calls are TRBV5-4 and TRBJ2-5; D is uncertain. The CDR3: CASSLGASQETQYF. Written as DNA, the CDR3 is TGTGCCAGCAGCTTGGGAGCATCCCAAGAGACCCAGTACTTC.